The 24 T cell receptor beta chains below come from one sample, sequenced in a study of neurological immune-mediated disorders. TCRdb analysed the 5' RACE reads with MiXCR anew, one entry per CDR3 protein. The sample holds 25,000 or so distinct CDR3 sequences, roughly 12% seen once. Sample: PBMCs. The receptors come from a man aged 55 to 69 in good health.

This clonotype was counted ten times or more. The CDR3 sequence: CSARAPGSNTNEQFF. CDR3 bases: TGCAGTGCTAGAGCGCCTGGGTCCAACACAAATGAGCAGTTCTTC. The chain joins TRBV20-1 to TRBJ2-1; D gene unclear. V lost 1 base and J 7 bases, leaving 17 bases between the germline ends. This CDR3 has 15 amino acids. The germline CDR1 and CDR2 sequences are DFQATT and SNEGSKA (reference sequence).

The chain is built from TRBV2 and TRBJ2-3; perhaps TRBD2 as D (7 bases). This CDR3 is built from 14 residues. The germline CDR1 and CDR2 sequences are SNHLY and FYNNEI. Trimming shortened V by 8 bases and J by 5 bases, and 17 bases separated the two germline ends. CDR3 nucleotides: TGTGCCAGCGTCGAGGGGGGGTGGGGAGATACGCAGTATTTT. This encodes CASVEGGWGDTQYF. The entire variable domain, with the rest obtained from reference TRBV2 and TRBJ2-3, is as follows: EPEVTQTPSHQVTQMGQEVILRCVPISNHLYFYWYRQILGQKVEFLVSFYNNEISEKSEIFDDQFSVERPDGSNFTLKIRSTKLEDSAMYFCASVEGGWGDTQYFGPGTRLTVL.

This clonotype was counted at least ten times. The chain is built from TRBV20-1 and TRBJ2-1; a possible D gene is TRBD2 (6 bases). Germline-derived CDR1 and CDR2 are DFQATT and SNEGSKA (reference sequence). The CDR3 contains 16 residues. The V end lost 0 bases, the J end lost 1 base, and 13 bases lay between the germline ends. CDR3 sequence reads: CSARDPRESSYNEQFF. The CDR3 bases are TGCAGTGCTAGAGATCCGCGGGAAAGTTCCTACAATGAGCAGTTCTTC.

This clonotype was found many times. This chain links TRBV7-2 with TRBJ2-7, with D possibly being TRBD2 (5 bases). CDR1 is SGHTA and CDR2 is FQGNSA in the germline V gene. The CDR3 extends over 15 amino acids. The ends were cut back, 3 bases at V and 5 bases at J, with 17 bases in the middle. The CDR3 is CASSLVREAIHEQYF. The DNA of the CDR3 is TGTGCCAGCAGCTTGGTGAGGGAAGCTATCCACGAGCAGTACTTC.

The CDR3 bases are TGTGCCAGCAGCTATGGGACATTCGCAACTAATGAAAAACTGTTTTTT. It specifies CASSYGTFATNEKLFF. V is TRBV6-1 and J is TRBJ1-4, with D maybe TRBD1 (6 bases). The V gene's germline CDR1 is MNHNS and CDR2 SASEGT. The V and J ends lost 6 bases and 0 bases respectively, with 14 bases between them. The CDR3 runs 16 residues.

This clonotype was recorded at least ten times. The rearrangement uses TRBV29-1 and TRBJ2-1, with a possible D match to TRBD2 (6 bases). Germline V gene data show CDR1 as SQVTM and CDR2 as ANQGSEA. V was clipped by 3 bases and J by 3 bases, with 12 bases between them. The CDR3 is made up of 14 amino acids. CDR3 sequence: CSVEGGRYYNEQFF. Here the CDR3 DNA reads TGCAGCGTTGAGGGGGGACGGTACTACAATGAGCAGTTCTTC.

This clonotype occurred many times. V and J are TRBV20-1 and TRBJ2-1, with 9 positions matching TRBD2. Germline V CDR1 and CDR2: DFQATT, SNEGSKA (reference sequence). This CDR3 region has 13 residues. V lost 5 bases, J lost 7 bases, and 6 bases stayed unmatched. CDR3 DNA sequence: TGCAGTGCTGAGGGACTAGCAAGAAATGAGCAGTTCTTC. Translation: CSAEGLARNEQFF.

At least ten counts were recorded for this clonotype. The rearrangement uses TRBV10-3 and TRBJ1-2, with 9 bases that match TRBD1. This CDR3 has 17 amino acids. V dropped 0 bases and J dropped 6; count of bases not matched to a gene: 11. Looked up from germline, CDR1 is ENHRY and CDR2 is SYGVKD. CDR3 amino acids: CAISESSRYRGLNGYTF. CDR3 nucleotides: TGTGCCATCAGTGAGTCTTCCCGTTACAGGGGGCTTAATGGCTACACCTTC.

This clonotype came up many times. The chain employs TRBV15 and TRBJ1-5; D unclear. Trimming cost V 5 bases and J 8 bases, with 16 bases left between them. CDR3 length: 14 residues. From germline, CDR1 is LNHNV and CDR2 YYDKDF (reference sequence). The CDR3 sequence: CATSWAGRPEPQHF. The CDR3 DNA reads as TGTGCCACCAGCTGGGCGGGCAGGCCGGAGCCCCAGCATTTT.

The sample holds many counts of this clonotype. The V call is TRBV4-1, the J call TRBJ1-3, with D maybe TRBD1 (5 bases). V was pared by 0 bases and J by 8 bases, with 11 bases between. CDR1 and CDR2 from the germline V gene are MGHRA and YSYEKL. CDR3 length: 14 residues. The CDR3 is CASSQDRELDTIYF. The CDR3 coding sequence is TGCGCCAGCAGCCAAGACAGGGAGTTGGACACCATATATTTT.

The table lists this clonotype with many counts. The chain joins TRBV10-3 to TRBJ2-1, with TRBD1 matching over 7 bases. This CDR3 is 18 amino acids long. Germline V CDR1 and CDR2: ENHRY, SYGVKD. V gave up 0 bases and J gave up 3 bases; unmatched junction bases: 11. CDR3 nucleotide sequence: TGTGCCATCAGTGAGTCAGGAGGCGGCAGGGGGAACTACAATGAGCAGTTCTTC. As protein: CAISESGGGRGNYNEQFF.

V is TRBV5-1 and J is TRBJ2-1; a weak D match, TRBD2 (6 bases). The CDR3 totals 13 residues. With 3 bases removed from V and 9 bases from J, the gap between germline ends came to 13 bases. Germline CDR1 SGHRS, CDR2 YFSETQ. CDR3 bases: TGCGCCAGCAGCTCCATCACTAGCAGTGAGCAGTTCTTC. It codes for CASSSITSSEQFF.

There are many counts of this clonotype. The CDR3 coding sequence is TGTGCCAGCAGCTTACGCGGGACCACAGATACGCAGTATTTT. Encoded protein: CASSLRGTTDTQYF. This chain joins TRBV7-2 and TRBJ2-3; D perhaps matches TRBD2 (6 bases). CDR1 is SGHTA and CDR2 is FQGNSA in the germline V gene. The length of the CDR3 is 14 residues. V was pared by 2 bases and J by 2 bases, with 8 bases between.

The table lists this clonotype with many counts. The CDR3 bases are TGTGCCAGCAGTGTGGGTCGACAGGAAGCTTTCTTT. Amino acid sequence: CASSVGRQEAFF. The V and J genes are TRBV28 and TRBJ1-1; perhaps TRBD1 as D (5 bases). CDR3 size: 12 residues. Germline values: CDR1 MDHEN, CDR2 SYDVKM. The V end was cut by 5 bases, the J end by 8 bases, with 12 bases between.

This clonotype has only a few counts. V is TRBV7-2 and J is TRBJ2-1; 9 positions match TRBD2. CDR1 is SGHTA and CDR2 is FQGNSA in the germline V gene. V lost 1 base and J lost 2; bases outside the gene matches: 3. The CDR3 spans 16 residues. CDR3 bases: TGTGCCAGCAGCTTAGGTAGCGGGGGCGCCTACAATGAGCAGTTCTTC. This translates into CASSLGSGGAYNEQFF.

The sample holds many counts of this clonotype. CDR3 DNA sequence: TGTGCCAGCAGCTTGGGGTCCCACACCGGGGAGCTGTTTTTT. Its protein product is CASSLGSHTGELFF. The V call is TRBV5-6, the J call TRBJ2-2; D is undetermined. This CDR3 region has 14 residues. V was clipped by 0 bases and J by 3 bases, with 6 bases between them. CDR1 and CDR2 (germline): SGHDT, YYEEEE.

This clonotype appeared many times. The rearrangement links TRBV20-1 to TRBJ2-3, with 8 bases aligning to TRBD2. Trimming removed 3 bases from V and 3 bases from J; junction bases left unmatched: 14. Germline loops: CDR1 DFQATT, CDR2 SNEGSKA (reference sequence). This CDR3 region has 17 residues. CDR3 loop: CSASVYREGLRTDTQYF. The CDR3 nucleotides are TGCAGTGCTAGCGTGTACCGGGAGGGCCTACGGACAGATACGCAGTATTTT.

This clonotype was detected many times. The CDR3 nucleotides are TGCGCCAGCAGTGCCGGGACTCGCGACTACGAGCAGTACTTC. It specifies CASSAGTRDYEQYF. V usage is TRBV10-2 and J usage is TRBJ2-7, with D perhaps matching TRBD2 (6 bases). The CDR3 contains 14 residues. CDR1 and CDR2 from the germline V gene are WSHSY and SAAADI. V lost 4 bases and J 3 bases, leaving 13 bases between the germline ends.

There are many counts of this clonotype. The V gene is TRBV7-9, the J gene TRBJ1-1, with no clear D. CDR3 length equals 12 residues. The germline gives CDR1 SEHNR, CDR2 FQNEAQ (reference sequence). With 5 bases removed from V and 1 base from J, the gap between germline ends came to 5 bases. The CDR3 here is CASSRRNTEAFF. In DNA form, the CDR3 reads TGTGCCAGCAGCCGCAGGAACACTGAAGCTTTCTTT.

J is TRBJ1-3 and V is TRBV20-1; no clear D. The V and J ends lost 3 bases and 12 bases respectively, with 15 bases between them. The CDR3 is made up of 12 amino acids. Germline V lookup: CDR1 DFQATT, CDR2 SNEGSKA (reference sequence). CDR3: CSAREGGKIIYF. The CDR3 DNA reads TGCAGTGCTAGGGAGGGTGGAAAAATCATATATTTT.

This clonotype was detected many times. V and J are TRBV18 and TRBJ2-7, with 7 bases fitting TRBD1. This CDR3 is 14 amino acids long. The V and J ends lost 3 bases and 5 bases, in that order; junction bases with no gene match: 7. From germline, CDR1 is KGHSH and CDR2 LQKENI. This chain's CDR3 is CASSPADRPNEQYF. In DNA form, the CDR3 reads TGTGCCAGCTCACCGGCGGACAGGCCTAACGAGCAGTACTTC. The full variable domain, with the rest looked up from reference TRBV18 and TRBJ2-7, is NAGVMQNPRHLVRRRGQEARLRCSPMKGHSHVYWYRQLPEEGLKFMVYLQKENIIDESGMPKERFSAEFPKEGPSILRIQQVVRGDSAAYFCASSPADRPNEQYFGPGTRLTVT.

This clonotype was detected many times. This sequence joins TRBV5-1 and TRBJ2-2; the D is unclear. CDR1 and CDR2 from the germline V gene are SGHRS and YFSETQ. The germline V and J ends were trimmed by 5 bases and 1 base, with 9 bases remaining between them. This CDR3 is 14 amino acids long. DNA of the CDR3: TGCGCCAGCAGTGTCGGCGTGAACACCGGGGAGCTGTTTTTT. Its translation: CASSVGVNTGELFF.

This CDR3 reads CSAREGGTDTQYF. In DNA form, the CDR3 reads TGCAGTGCTAGAGAAGGTGGGACAGATACGCAGTATTTT. J is TRBJ2-3 and V is TRBV20-1, with unresolved D. Germline V gives CDR1 DFQATT, CDR2 SNEGSKA (reference sequence). CDR3 size: 13 residues. Trimming stripped 0 bases from V and 3 bases from J, with 7 bases between.

This clonotype was seen ten or more times. The chain joins TRBV27 to TRBJ2-7, with D perhaps matching TRBD1 (6 bases). The germline V gene encodes CDR1 MNHEY and CDR2 SMNVEV (reference sequence). V was pared by 3 bases and J by 3 bases, with 15 bases between. The CDR3 covers 15 residues. CDR3 in amino acids: CASSFQGSAFYEQYF. The DNA of the CDR3 is TGTGCCAGCAGTTTCCAGGGGAGTGCCTTCTACGAGCAGTACTTC.